Listed here are 5 T cell receptor beta chains from one sample, sequenced in a study of OX40 agonist ivuxolimab in advanced cancers. Assay used: immunoSEQ multiplex PCR; TCRdb lists only in-frame clones, some missing. Of about 100,000 clones listed, approximately 91% are singletons. The sequences come from CD4+ or CD8+ T cells sorted from blood, collected in a trial of the OX40 agonist ivuxolimab. These receptors all stem from an adult with an advanced solid tumor such as melanoma, head and neck, liver or kidney cancer.

The chain carries TRBV30 and TRBJ1-4; 7 positions match TRBD1. Per the germline V gene, CDR1 is GTSNPN and CDR2 is SVGIG (reference sequence). V was clipped by 2 bases and J by 13 bases; unmatched bases: 16. The CDR3 loop spans 15 amino acids. CDR3 sequence reads: CAWSPTGTEILRLFF. The DNA of the CDR3 is TGTGCCTGGAGTCCTACCGGGACAGAGATTCTTCGACTGTTTTTT.

In DNA, the CDR3 is TGTGCCAGCACTCGGGCCCGGGCACACGAGCAGTACTTC. Residues: CASTRARAHEQYF. The chain links TRBV7-9 to TRBJ2-7; D uncertain. V lost 7 bases to trimming and J lost 5 bases, with 15 bases between them. The germline gives CDR1 SEHNR, CDR2 FQNEAQ (reference sequence). CDR3 length: 13 amino acids.

V is TRBV10-3 and J is TRBJ2-5; the match to TRBD1 covers 7 bases. The CDR3 runs 14 residues. Germline V gene data show CDR1 as ENHRY and CDR2 as SYGVKD. The trim removed 3 bases at V and 0 bases at J, leaving 1 base unmatched. CDR3: CAISETGDQETQYF. CDR3 coding DNA: TGTGCCATCAGTGAAACAGGGGACCAAGAGACCCAGTACTTC.

V and J are TRBV28 and TRBJ1-2; 8 bases align to TRBD1. With 2 bases clipped from V and 7 bases from J, the junction kept 9 bases outside the gene matches. Germline V CDR1 and CDR2: MDHEN, SYDVKM. The length of the CDR3 is 15 residues. The CDR3 sequence is CASSLQGAPLAGYTF. The DNA for the CDR3 is TGTGCCAGCAGTTTACAGGGGGCGCCTTTGGCTGGCTACACCTTC.

The rearrangement uses TRBV15 and TRBJ2-1; no firm D call. The CDR3 is 13 amino acids. Trimming removed 4 bases at V and 4 bases at J, with 8 bases between. CDR1 LNHNV and CDR2 YYDKDF come from the germline V gene (reference sequence). CDR3 amino acids: CATSTRNYNEQFF. For the CDR3, the DNA is TGTGCCACCAGCACGAGAAATTACAATGAGCAGTTCTTC.